These T cell receptor beta chains were read from a single sample in a study of PD-L1 blockade in urothelial cancer. Method: immunoSEQ multiplex PCR; TCRdb's copy keeps in-frame clones and lacks some. The sample has around 20,000 clones; almost 90% are singletons. The sequencing used PBMCs, collected around atezolizumab (anti-PD-L1) treatment. Receptors originate from a man aged 50 or older with urothelial cancer. Each CDR3 is given with its conserved first and last residue.

length,V,J,CDR3
15,TRBV6-1,TRBJ1-2,CASSSREDSYGGYTF
15,TRBV7-2,TRBJ2-7,CASSLLAGEGYEQYF
16,TRBV5-4,TRBJ2-3,CASIPRGGSQGDTQYF
15,TRBV18,TRBJ2-1,CASSPGGSGENEQFF
14,TRBV10-3,TRBJ2-2,CASREAVGTGELFF
14,TRBV7-9,TRBJ1-6,CASSFGREDSPLHF
16,TRBV28,TRBJ2-3,CASSTPTSGSTDTQYF
15,TRBV11-2,TRBJ2-5,CASSLESGLWETQYF
14,TRBV5-6,TRBJ2-1,CASSLVAGVGEQFF
17,TRBV5-5,TRBJ1-5,CASSTGTGVFGNQPQHF
11,TRBV10-3,TRBJ1-2,CAISTVGGYTF
18,TRBV27,TRBJ2-7,CASSLSLPGQGWWYEQYF
14,TRBV2,TRBJ1-5,CASREDSNRQPQHF
17,TRBV19,TRBJ2-1,CASSNGGTSGSLNEQFF
13,TRBV5-6,TRBJ1-2,CASSHTGGGGYTF
12,TRBV5-4,TRBJ2-5,CASNQRGETQYF
12,TRBV5-1,TRBJ2-7,CASSQDIYEQYF
17,TRBV18,TRBJ2-5,CASSPPQTGSGQETQYF
14,TRBV29-1,TRBJ2-1,CSVEGGSSYNEQFF
15,TRBV28,TRBJ1-4,CASSLATGVGEKLFF
13,TRBV29-1,TRBJ1-5,CSVGGQGNQPQHF
13,TRBV7-3,TRBJ2-7,CASSLGQGGEQYF
13,TRBV6-5,TRBJ1-3,CASRLISGNTIYF
16,TRBV6-5,TRBJ1-1,CASSYGRLTLGTEAFF
14,TRBV5-4,TRBJ2-7,CASSPGQGTHEQYF
14,TRBV30,TRBJ1-4,CAWGLGGRDEKLFF
16,TRBV5-1,TRBJ2-1,CASSLSSGRLYNEQFF
16,TRBV7-2,TRBJ2-1,CASSSRRTALYNEQFF
13,TRBV29-1,TRBJ2-5,CSDGTALQETQYF
17,TRBV9,TRBJ2-2,CASSVGLAGGPVGELFF
17,TRBV11-2,TRBJ1-2,CASSLGKTGLGSYGYTF
14,TRBV5-1,TRBJ2-3,CASSLGTHTDTQYF
17,TRBV28,TRBJ2-6,CASSLNQGNSGANVLTF
17,TRBV5-6,TRBJ2-7,CASSLDWTSGNSYEQYF
13,TRBV29-1,TRBJ2-5,CSVEEAGAETQYF
13,TRBV27,TRBJ1-4,CASSFMGGQKLFF
15,TRBV4-1,TRBJ2-7,CASSQDPELAYEQYF
17,TRBV18,TRBJ2-4,CASSPAAGGLGKNIQYF
15,TRBV7-9,TRBJ2-3,CASSFRRESTDTQYF
13,TRBV4-1,TRBJ2-7,CASARLELSEQYF
15,TRBV10-1,TRBJ2-3,CASSDTSRGTDTQYF
12,TRBV29-1,TRBJ1-1,CSAGQGHPEAFF
14,TRBV7-2,TRBJ2-5,CASSSGQGKETQYF
17,TRBV19,TRBJ1-5,CASSATGVGLGNQPQHF